A single sample is the source of the 4 T cell receptor beta chains below, sequenced in a study of CD8+CD57+ T cells in acquired aplastic anemia. Genomic DNA, serving as template, underwent TCR beta VDJ and CDR3 profiling. TCRdb recomputed calls from the reads with MiXCR, one row per CDR3 protein. Of fewer than 80,000 distinct CDR3 sequences in the sample, just over 70% were seen once. An expansion of CD8+CD57+ cells by flow cytometry had been shown in patients chosen for sequencing. Sample: sorted CD4+, CD8+, or CD8+CD57+ T cells (not recorded which) from PBMCs. All receptors derive from a human donor with aplastic anemia.

The chain carries TRBV29-1 and TRBJ1-1; D not certain. The ends were cut back, 5 bases at V and 5 bases at J, with 6 bases in the middle. The CDR3 length is 10 residues. Germline V gene sequence: CDR1 SQVTM, CDR2 ANQGSEA. The CDR3 protein is CSVKTTEAFF. The CDR3, as DNA: TGCAGCGTTAAAACTACTGAAGCTTTCTTT.

The rearrangement joins TRBV29-1 to TRBJ2-2; perhaps TRBD2 as D (6 bases). CDR1 SQVTM and CDR2 ANQGSEA come from the germline V gene. There are 15 residues in the CDR3. The ends were cut back, 4 bases at V and 0 bases at J, with 12 bases in the middle. CDR3 amino acids: CSVGRRAPNTGELFF. The DNA for the CDR3 is TGCAGCGTTGGTAGGAGGGCCCCGAACACCGGGGAGCTGTTTTTT.

This clonotype was observed many times. The rearrangement uses TRBV5-1 and TRBJ2-7; perhaps TRBD2 as D (6 bases). The germline gives CDR1 SGHRS, CDR2 YFSETQ. CDR3 length equals 14 residues. The ends were cut back, 0 bases at V and 1 base at J, with 8 bases in the middle. CDR3 bases: TGCGCCAGCAGCTTGGCGGGACTTTCCTACGAGCAGTACTTC. Protein product: CASSLAGLSYEQYF. Using reference TRBV5-1 and TRBJ2-7 for the parts outside the CDR3, the full variable domain is KAGVTQTPRYLIKTRGQQVTLSCSPISGHRSVSWYQQTPGQGLQFLFEYFSETQRNKGNFPGRFSGRQFSNSRSEMNVSTLELGDSALYLCASSLAGLSYEQYFGPGTRLTVT.

This clonotype was recorded once. This chain connects TRBV9 to TRBJ1-3; TRBD1 matches 7 bases. J was trimmed by 9 bases and V by 1 base; bases with no gene match: 16. The CDR3 covers 17 residues. Germline CDR1 is SGDLS and CDR2 is YYNGEE. CDR3 DNA: TGTGCCAGCAGCGTAACCCAAACACCGACAGGGTCGGCCACCATATATTTT. Translating it yields CASSVTQTPTGSATIYF.